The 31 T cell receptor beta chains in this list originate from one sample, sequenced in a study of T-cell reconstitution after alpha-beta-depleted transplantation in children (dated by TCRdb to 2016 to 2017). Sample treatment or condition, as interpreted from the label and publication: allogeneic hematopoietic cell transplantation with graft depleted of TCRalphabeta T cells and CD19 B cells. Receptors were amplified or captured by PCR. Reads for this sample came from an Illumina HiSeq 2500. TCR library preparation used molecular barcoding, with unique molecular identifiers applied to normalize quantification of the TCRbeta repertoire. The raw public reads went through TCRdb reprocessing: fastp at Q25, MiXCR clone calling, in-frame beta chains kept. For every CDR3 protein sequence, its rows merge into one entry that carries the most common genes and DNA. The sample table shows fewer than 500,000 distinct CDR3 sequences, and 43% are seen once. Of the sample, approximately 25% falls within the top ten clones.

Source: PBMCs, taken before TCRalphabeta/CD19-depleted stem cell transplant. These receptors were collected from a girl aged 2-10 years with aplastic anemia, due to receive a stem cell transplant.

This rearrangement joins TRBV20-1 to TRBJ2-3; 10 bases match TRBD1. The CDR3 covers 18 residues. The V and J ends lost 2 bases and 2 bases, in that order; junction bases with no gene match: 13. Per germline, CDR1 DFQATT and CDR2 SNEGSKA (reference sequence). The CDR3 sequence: CSARLLGQGGTITDTQYF. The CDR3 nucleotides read TGCAGTGCTAGACTACTAGGACAGGGGGGGACCATCACAGATACGCAGTATTTT.

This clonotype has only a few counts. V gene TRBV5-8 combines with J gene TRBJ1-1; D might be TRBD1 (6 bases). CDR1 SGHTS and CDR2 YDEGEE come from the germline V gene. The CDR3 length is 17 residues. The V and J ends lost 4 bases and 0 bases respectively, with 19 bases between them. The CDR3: CASSPPRTDLMNTEAFF. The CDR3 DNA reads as TGTGCCAGCAGCCCACCCCGGACAGATTTGATGAACACTGAAGCTTTCTTT.

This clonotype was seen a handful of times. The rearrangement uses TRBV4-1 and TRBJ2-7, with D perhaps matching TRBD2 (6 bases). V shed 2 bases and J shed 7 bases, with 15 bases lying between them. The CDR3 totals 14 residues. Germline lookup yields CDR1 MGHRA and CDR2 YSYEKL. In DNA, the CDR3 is TGCGCCAGCAGCCAACCCGGGACTCTCGGGGAGCAGTACTTC. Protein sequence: CASSQPGTLGEQYF.

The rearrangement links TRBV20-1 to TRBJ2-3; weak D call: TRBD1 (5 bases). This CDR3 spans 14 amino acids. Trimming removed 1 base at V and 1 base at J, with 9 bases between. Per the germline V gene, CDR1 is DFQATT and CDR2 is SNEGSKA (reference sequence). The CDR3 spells CSARGGPGTDTQYF. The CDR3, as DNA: TGCAGTGCTAGAGGGGGCCCCGGCACAGATACGCAGTATTTT.

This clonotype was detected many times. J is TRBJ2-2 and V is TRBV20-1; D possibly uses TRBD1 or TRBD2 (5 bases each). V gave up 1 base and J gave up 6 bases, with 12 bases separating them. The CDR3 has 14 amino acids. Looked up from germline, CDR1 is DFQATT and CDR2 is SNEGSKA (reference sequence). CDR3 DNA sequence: TGCAGTGCTAGAGCGGGGCCCGTCCCCGGGGAGCTGTTTTTT. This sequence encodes CSARAGPVPGELFF.

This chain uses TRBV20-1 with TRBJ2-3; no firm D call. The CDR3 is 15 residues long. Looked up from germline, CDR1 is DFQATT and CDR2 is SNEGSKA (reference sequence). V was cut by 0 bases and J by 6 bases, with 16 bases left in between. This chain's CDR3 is CSARDYRTGSDTQYF. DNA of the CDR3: TGCAGTGCTAGAGATTATAGAACGGGCTCCGATACGCAGTATTTT.

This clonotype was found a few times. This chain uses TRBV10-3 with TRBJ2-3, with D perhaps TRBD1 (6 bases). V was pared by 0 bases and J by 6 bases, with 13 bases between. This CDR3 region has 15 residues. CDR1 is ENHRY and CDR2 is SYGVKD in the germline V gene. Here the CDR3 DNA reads TGTGCCATCAGTGAGTCGCCGCAGGGGCCGGATACGCAGTATTTT. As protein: CAISESPQGPDTQYF.

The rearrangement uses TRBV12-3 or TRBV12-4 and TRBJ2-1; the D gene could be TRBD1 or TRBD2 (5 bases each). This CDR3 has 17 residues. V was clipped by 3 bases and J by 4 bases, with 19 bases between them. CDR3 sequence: CASSLTLLGPRYNEQFF. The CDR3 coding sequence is TGTGCCAGCAGTTTGACCCTCCTGGGACCTAGATACAATGAGCAGTTCTTC.

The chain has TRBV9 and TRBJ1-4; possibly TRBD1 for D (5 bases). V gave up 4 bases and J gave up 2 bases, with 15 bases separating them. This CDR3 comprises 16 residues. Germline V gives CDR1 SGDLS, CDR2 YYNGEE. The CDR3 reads CASSPFGGETNEKLFF. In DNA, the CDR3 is TGTGCCAGCAGCCCCTTCGGAGGGGAGACTAATGAAAAACTGTTTTTT.

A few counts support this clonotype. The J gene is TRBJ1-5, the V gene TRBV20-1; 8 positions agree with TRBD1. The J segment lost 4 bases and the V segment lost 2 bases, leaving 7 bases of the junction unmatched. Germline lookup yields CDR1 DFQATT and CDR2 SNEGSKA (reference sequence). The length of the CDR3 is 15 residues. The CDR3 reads CSARKAGGLNQPQHF. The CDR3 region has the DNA TGCAGTGCTAGAAAGGCAGGGGGCCTTAATCAGCCCCAGCATTTT.

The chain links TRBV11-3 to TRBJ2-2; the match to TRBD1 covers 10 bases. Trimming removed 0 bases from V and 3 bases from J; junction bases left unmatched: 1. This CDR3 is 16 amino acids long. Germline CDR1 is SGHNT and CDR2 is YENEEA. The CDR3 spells CASSLEGTGDTGELFF. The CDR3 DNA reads TGTGCCAGCAGCTTAGAGGGGACAGGGGACACCGGGGAGCTGTTTTTT.

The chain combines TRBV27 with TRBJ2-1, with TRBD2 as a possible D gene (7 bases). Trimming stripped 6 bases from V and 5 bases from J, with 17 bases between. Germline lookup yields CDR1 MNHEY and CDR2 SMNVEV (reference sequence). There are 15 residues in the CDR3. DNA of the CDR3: TGTGCCAGCAGGGCTGGGGGGGCCGGACACAATGAGCAGTTCTTC. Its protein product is CASRAGGAGHNEQFF.

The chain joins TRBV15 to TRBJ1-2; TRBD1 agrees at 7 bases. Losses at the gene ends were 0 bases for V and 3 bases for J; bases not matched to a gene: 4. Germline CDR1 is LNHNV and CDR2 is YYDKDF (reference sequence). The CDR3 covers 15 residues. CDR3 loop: CATSRDQGGDYGYTF. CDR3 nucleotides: TGTGCCACCAGCAGAGATCAAGGGGGCGACTATGGCTACACCTTC.

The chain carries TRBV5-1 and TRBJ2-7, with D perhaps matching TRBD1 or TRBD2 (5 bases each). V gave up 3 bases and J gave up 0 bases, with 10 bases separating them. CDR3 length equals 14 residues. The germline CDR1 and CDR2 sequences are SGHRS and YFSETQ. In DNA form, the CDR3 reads TGCGCCAGCAGCTGGGACCGTATCTCCTACGAGCAGTACTTC. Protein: CASSWDRISYEQYF.

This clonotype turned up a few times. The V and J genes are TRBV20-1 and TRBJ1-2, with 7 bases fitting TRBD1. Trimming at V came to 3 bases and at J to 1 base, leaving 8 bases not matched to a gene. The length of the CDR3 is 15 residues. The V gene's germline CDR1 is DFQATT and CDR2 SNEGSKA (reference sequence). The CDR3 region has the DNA TGCAGTGCTAGTTCCACCCAGGGGGGTAACTATGGCTACACCTTC. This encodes CSASSTQGGNYGYTF.

This CDR3 is CASSPGTGSGNTIYF. The CDR3 DNA reads as TGTGCCAGCAGTCCCGGGACAGGGTCTGGAAACACCATATATTTT. The chain couples TRBV28 to TRBJ1-3; 9 positions match TRBD1. CDR3 length equals 15 residues. Germline V gives CDR1 MDHEN, CDR2 SYDVKM. Trimming at V came to 5 bases and at J to 1 base, leaving 3 bases not matched to a gene.

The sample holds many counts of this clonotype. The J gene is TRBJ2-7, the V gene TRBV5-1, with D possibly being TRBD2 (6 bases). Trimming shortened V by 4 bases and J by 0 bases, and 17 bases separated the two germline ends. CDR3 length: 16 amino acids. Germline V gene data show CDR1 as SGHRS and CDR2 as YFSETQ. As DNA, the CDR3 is TGCGCCAGCAGCAGAAACCTCGGGGGTCCCTCCTACGAGCAGTACTTC. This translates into CASSRNLGGPSYEQYF. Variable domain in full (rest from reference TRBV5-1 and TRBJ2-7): KAGVTQTPRYLIKTRGQQVTLSCSPISGHRSVSWYQQTPGQGLQFLFEYFSETQRNKGNFPGRFSGRQFSNSRSEMNVSTLELGDSALYLCASSRNLGGPSYEQYFGPGTRLTVT.

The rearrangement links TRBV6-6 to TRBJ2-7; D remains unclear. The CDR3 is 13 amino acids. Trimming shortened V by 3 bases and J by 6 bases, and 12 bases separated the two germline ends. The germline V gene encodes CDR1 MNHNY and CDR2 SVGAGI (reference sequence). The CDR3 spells CASSYQLDGEQYF. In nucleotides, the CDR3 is TGTGCCAGCAGTTATCAGCTGGACGGCGAGCAGTACTTC.

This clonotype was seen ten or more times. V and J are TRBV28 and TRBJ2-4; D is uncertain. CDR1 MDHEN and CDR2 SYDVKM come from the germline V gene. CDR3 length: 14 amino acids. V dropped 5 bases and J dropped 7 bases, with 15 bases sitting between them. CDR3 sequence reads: CASSPGRPPNIQYF. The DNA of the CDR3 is TGTGCCAGCAGTCCGGGCCGCCCCCCGAACATTCAGTACTTC.

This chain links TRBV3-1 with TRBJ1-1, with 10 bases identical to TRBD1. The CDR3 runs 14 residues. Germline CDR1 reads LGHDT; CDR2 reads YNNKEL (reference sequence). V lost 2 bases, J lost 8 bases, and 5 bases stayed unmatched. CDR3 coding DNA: TGTGCCAGCAGCCAATTCGGGACAGGGGCGGAAGCTTTCTTT. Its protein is CASSQFGTGAEAFF. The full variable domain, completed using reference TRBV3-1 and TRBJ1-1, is DTAVSQTPKYLVTQMGNDKSIKCEQNLGHDTMYWYKQDSKKFLKIMFSYNNKELIINETVPNRFSPKSPDKAHLNLHINSLELGDSAVYFCASSQFGTGAEAFFGQGTRLTVV.

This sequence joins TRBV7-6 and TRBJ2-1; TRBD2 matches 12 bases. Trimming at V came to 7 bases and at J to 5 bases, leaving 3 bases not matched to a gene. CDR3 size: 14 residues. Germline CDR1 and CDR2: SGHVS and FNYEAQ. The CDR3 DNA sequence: TGTGCCAGCACTCTAGCGGGGGGGCACAATGAGCAGTTCTTC. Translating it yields CASTLAGGHNEQFF.

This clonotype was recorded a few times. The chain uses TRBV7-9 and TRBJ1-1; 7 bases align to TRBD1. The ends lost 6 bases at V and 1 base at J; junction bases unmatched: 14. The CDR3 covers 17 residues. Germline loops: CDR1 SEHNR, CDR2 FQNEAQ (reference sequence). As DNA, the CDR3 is TGTGCCAGCAGTAACAGGGTCTCCGGGACAGCGAACACTGAAGCTTTCTTT. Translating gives CASSNRVSGTANTEAFF.

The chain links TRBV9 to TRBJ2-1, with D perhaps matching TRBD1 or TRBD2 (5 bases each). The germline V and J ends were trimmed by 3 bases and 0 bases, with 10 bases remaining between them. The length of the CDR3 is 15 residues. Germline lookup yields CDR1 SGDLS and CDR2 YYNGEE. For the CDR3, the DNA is TGTGCCAGCAGCGCATGGGACCACTCCTACAATGAGCAGTTCTTC. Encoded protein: CASSAWDHSYNEQFF. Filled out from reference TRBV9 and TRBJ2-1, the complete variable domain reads DSGVTQTPKHLITATGQRVTLRCSPRSGDLSVYWYQQSLDQGLQFLIQYYNGEERAKGNILERFSAQQFPDLHSELNLSSLELGDSALYFCASSAWDHSYNEQFFGPGTRLTVL.

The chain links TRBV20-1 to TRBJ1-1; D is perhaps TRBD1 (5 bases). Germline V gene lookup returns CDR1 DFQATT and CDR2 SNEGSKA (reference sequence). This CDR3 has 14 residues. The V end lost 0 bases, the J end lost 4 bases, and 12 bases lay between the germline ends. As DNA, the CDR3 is TGCAGTGCTAGAGAAGGGGCCGGGATCACTGAAGCTTTCTTT. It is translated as CSAREGAGITEAFF.

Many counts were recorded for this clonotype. In nucleotides, the CDR3 is TGCAGCGTGGGGGGACAGGACAGCACAGATACGCAGTATTTT. Amino acid sequence: CSVGGQDSTDTQYF. The chain employs TRBV29-1 and TRBJ2-3, with 8 bases identical to TRBD1. Per the germline V gene, CDR1 is SQVTM and CDR2 is ANQGSEA. The CDR3 loop spans 14 amino acids. The J segment lost 0 bases and the V segment lost 6 bases, leaving 5 bases of the junction unmatched.

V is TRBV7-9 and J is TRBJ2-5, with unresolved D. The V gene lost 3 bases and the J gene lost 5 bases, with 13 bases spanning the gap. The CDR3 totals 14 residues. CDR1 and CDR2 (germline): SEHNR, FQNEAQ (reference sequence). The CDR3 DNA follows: TGTGCCAGCAGCTTTAGGAGCGCCGCGGAGACCCAGTACTTC. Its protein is CASSFRSAAETQYF.

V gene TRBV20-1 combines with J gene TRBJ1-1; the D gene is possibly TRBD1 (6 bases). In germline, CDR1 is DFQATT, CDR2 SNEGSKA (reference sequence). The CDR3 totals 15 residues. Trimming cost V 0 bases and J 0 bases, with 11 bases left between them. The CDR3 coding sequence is TGCAGTGCTAGAGATCAGGGGAGAATGAACACTGAAGCTTTCTTT. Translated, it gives CSARDQGRMNTEAFF.

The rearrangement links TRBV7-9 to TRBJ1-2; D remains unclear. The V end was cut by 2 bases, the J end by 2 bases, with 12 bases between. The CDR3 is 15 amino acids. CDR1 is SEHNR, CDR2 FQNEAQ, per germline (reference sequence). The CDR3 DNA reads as TGTGCCAGCAGCTTATCCCTAGCGGGCAACTATGGCTACACCTTC. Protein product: CASSLSLAGNYGYTF.

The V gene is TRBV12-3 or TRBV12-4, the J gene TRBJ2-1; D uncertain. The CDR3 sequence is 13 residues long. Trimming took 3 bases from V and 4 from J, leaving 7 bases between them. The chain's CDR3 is CASSFSRYNEQFF. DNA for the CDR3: TGTGCCAGCAGTTTCTCTAGGTACAATGAGCAGTTCTTC.

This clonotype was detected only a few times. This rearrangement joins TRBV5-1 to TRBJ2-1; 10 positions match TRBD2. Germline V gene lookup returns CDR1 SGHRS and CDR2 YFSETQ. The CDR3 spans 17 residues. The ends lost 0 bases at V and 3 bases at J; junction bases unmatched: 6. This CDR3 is CASSLGLAGWGYNEQFF. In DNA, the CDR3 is TGCGCCAGCAGCTTGGGACTAGCGGGTTGGGGCTACAATGAGCAGTTCTTC.

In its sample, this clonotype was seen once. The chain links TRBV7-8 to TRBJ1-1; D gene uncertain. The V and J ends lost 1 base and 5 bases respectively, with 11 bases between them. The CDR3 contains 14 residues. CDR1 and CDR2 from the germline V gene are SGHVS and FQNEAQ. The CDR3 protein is CASSLDAGGTEAFF. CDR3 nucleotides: TGTGCCAGCAGCTTAGACGCAGGTGGGACTGAAGCTTTCTTT.